These 21 T cell receptor beta chains originate from one sample sequenced in a study of blood T cell repertoires in COVID-19. The assay was immunoSEQ multiplex PCR, and TCRdb's table has in-frame clones only and misses some. The table has 95,000 to 100,000 clones, roughly 86% seen once. Sequencing was carried out using peripheral blood. The receptors come from a woman in her 30s with acute or convalescent COVID-19.

This clone was picked up one time. The chain joins TRBV5-1 to TRBJ2-7; 10 bases match TRBD2. Trimming cost V 4 bases and J 0 bases; bases outside gene matches: 13. The length of the CDR3 is 18 residues. The germline gives CDR1 SGHRS, CDR2 YFSETQ. In DNA, the CDR3 is TGCGCCAGCAGCCTCGGAGCTAGCGGGGGTGCGAGCTCCTACGAGCAGTACTTC. Translating it yields CASSLGASGGASSYEQYF.

This chain uses TRBV2 with TRBJ2-7; possible D gene TRBD2, 6 bases. CDR1 and CDR2 from the germline V gene are SNHLY and FYNNEI. There are 14 residues in the CDR3. Trimming removed 6 bases at V and 2 bases at J, with 14 bases between. The CDR3 nucleotides are TGTGCCAGCAGGAGGGACTCCCCAACCTACGAGCAGTACTTC. This sequence encodes CASRRDSPTYEQYF. The full variable domain, completed using reference TRBV2 and TRBJ2-7, is EPEVTQTPSHQVTQMGQEVILRCVPISNHLYFYWYRQILGQKVEFLVSFYNNEISEKSEIFDDQFSVERPDGSNFTLKIRSTKLEDSAMYFCASRRDSPTYEQYFGPGTRLTVT.

The V call is TRBV11-2, the J call TRBJ2-2; 7 bases match TRBD1. This CDR3 is built from 17 residues. Germline CDR1 is SGHAT and CDR2 is FQNNGV. The V gene end was trimmed by 5 bases and the J gene end by 4 bases; junction bases not matched to a gene: 13. The CDR3: CASSALQGSQSTGELFF. The CDR3 DNA is TGTGCCAGCAGCGCGTTACAGGGGTCACAGAGCACCGGGGAGCTGTTTTTT.

The chain is built from TRBV6-5 and TRBJ1-1, with 8 bases matching TRBD1. Germline-derived CDR1 and CDR2 are MNHEY and SVGAGI. After removal of 10 bases from V and 6 bases from J, the junction contained 13 bases not matched to a gene. The CDR3 runs to 14 residues. CDR3 protein: CATRTGKSWPEAFF. Here the CDR3 DNA reads TGTGCCACCAGGACAGGGAAGTCCTGGCCTGAAGCTTTCTTT.

The chain's CDR3 is CASSPTRPPLGSPLHF. The CDR3, as DNA: TGTGCCAGCAGCCCAACTAGGCCACCCCTGGGCTCACCCCTCCACTTT. The chain links TRBV6-2 or TRBV6-3 to TRBJ1-6, with unresolved D. The germline V gene has CDR1 MNHEY and CDR2 SVGEGT. Deletions cut 6 bases from V and 10 bases from J, with 22 bases between. CDR3 length: 16 amino acids.

J is TRBJ1-4 and V is TRBV5-4; D might be TRBD1 (5 bases). Germline V gene sequence: CDR1 SGHNT, CDR2 YYREEE (reference sequence). This CDR3 has 13 amino acids. Trimming stripped 1 base from V and 10 bases from J, with 11 bases between. The chain's CDR3 is CASSLSREGKLFF. The CDR3, as DNA: TGTGCCAGCAGCTTGTCCAGGGAAGGAAAACTGTTTTTT.

V gene TRBV7-9 combines with J gene TRBJ1-5; 8 bases fit TRBD1. The CDR3 loop spans 15 amino acids. The J segment lost 5 bases and the V segment lost 5 bases, leaving 8 bases of the junction unmatched. Looked up from germline, CDR1 is SEHNR and CDR2 is FQNEAQ (reference sequence). The CDR3 DNA is TGTGCCAGCAGCCAAGGACAGGGTTTCGATCAGCCCCAGCATTTT. Translated: CASSQGQGFDQPQHF.

This clone is labeled medium-sized (0.01 to 0.1%). The J gene is TRBJ1-5, the V gene TRBV12-5, with a tentative D call TRBD1 (6 bases). CDR3 length: 18 amino acids. The germline V and J ends were trimmed by 6 bases and 0 bases, with 21 bases remaining between them. From germline, CDR1 is LGHNT and CDR2 FRNRAP. CDR3 sequence reads: CASGSSAIGGHSNQPQHF. DNA for the CDR3: TGTGCTAGTGGCTCAAGCGCCATAGGGGGACATAGCAATCAGCCCCAGCATTTT.

The J gene is TRBJ2-2, the V gene TRBV7-3, with a possible D match to TRBD2 (6 bases). Trimming took 3 bases from V and 2 from J, leaving 13 bases between them. The germline V gene encodes CDR1 SGHTA and CDR2 FQGTGA. The CDR3 runs 16 residues. The CDR3 bases are TGTGCCAGCAGCTTTACGGGACTGCTAAACACCGGGGAGCTGTTTTTT. It is translated as CASSFTGLLNTGELFF.

CDR3 nucleotides: TGTGCCATCAGTGAGCGTCCCCCTACACAGTACGACGAGCAGTACTTC. Encoded protein: CAISERPPTQYDEQYF. The chain links TRBV10-3 to TRBJ2-7; D ambiguous. The V and J ends lost 2 bases and 5 bases respectively, with 19 bases between them. The germline CDR1 and CDR2 sequences are ENHRY and SYGVKD. CDR3 length: 16 residues.

The chain combines TRBV15 with TRBJ2-1; 13 bases line up with TRBD2. The CDR3 totals 17 residues. Trimming at V came to 5 bases and at J to 4 bases, leaving 8 bases not matched to a gene. The germline V gene has CDR1 LNHNV and CDR2 YYDKDF (reference sequence). The CDR3 spells CATSGRLAGGRYNEQFF. The CDR3 region has the DNA TGTGCCACCAGCGGGAGACTAGCGGGGGGCAGATACAATGAGCAGTTCTTC.

In this sample, this clone turned up a few times. The V call is TRBV2, the J call TRBJ1-2; possibly TRBD1 for D (6 bases). Germline V gene lookup returns CDR1 SNHLY and CDR2 FYNNEI. Trimming shortened V by 2 bases and J by 8 bases, and 12 bases separated the two germline ends. The CDR3 is 13 amino acids. CDR3 sequence reads: CASSENRELGYTF. CDR3 nucleotides: TGTGCCAGCAGTGAAAACAGGGAGCTCGGCTACACCTTC.

This clone was recorded many times. The chain joins TRBV7-2 to TRBJ2-1; 8 nucleotides line up with TRBD2. The germline CDR1 and CDR2 sequences are SGHTA and FQGNSA. J was trimmed by 12 bases and V by 4 bases; bases with no gene match: 11. This CDR3 contains 14 residues. The CDR3 here is CASSSLLAGNRQFF. The CDR3 DNA reads TGTGCCAGCAGCTCCCTATTAGCGGGGAATCGGCAGTTCTTC.

The chain employs TRBV19 and TRBJ1-6; TRBD1 is a possible D gene (6 bases). The germline CDR1 and CDR2 sequences are LNHDA and SQIVND (reference sequence). With 2 bases removed from V and 0 bases from J, the gap between germline ends came to 17 bases. The CDR3 sequence is 19 residues long. The CDR3 nucleotides read TGTGCCAGTAGTATAACGGACAGAGATAAGAGCTCCTATAATTCACCCCTCCACTTT. It translates to CASSITDRDKSSYNSPLHF.

The chain links TRBV2 to TRBJ2-1, with a weak D call TRBD1 (5 bases). Germline CDR1 and CDR2: SNHLY and FYNNEI. V was pared by 9 bases and J by 2 bases, with 14 bases between. This CDR3 has 14 amino acids. The CDR3 reads CASKDIQPYNEQFF. CDR3 DNA sequence: TGTGCCAGTAAGGACATACAGCCCTACAATGAGCAGTTCTTC. Using reference TRBV2 and TRBJ2-1 for the parts outside the CDR3, the full variable domain is EPEVTQTPSHQVTQMGQEVILRCVPISNHLYFYWYRQILGQKVEFLVSFYNNEISEKSEIFDDQFSVERPDGSNFTLKIRSTKLEDSAMYFCASKDIQPYNEQFFGPGTRLTVL.

This clone was seen a handful of times. DNA for the CDR3: TGCGCTAGGCAGGACAGGGCTAGCAATCAGCCCCAGCATTTT. It translates to CARQDRASNQPQHF. V gene TRBV5-1 combines with J gene TRBJ1-5; 8 bases align to TRBD1. The CDR3 covers 14 residues. Germline CDR1 reads SGHRS; CDR2 reads YFSETQ.

The chain uses TRBV19 and TRBJ2-1; 7 bases fit TRBD1. V lost 5 bases, J lost 7 bases, and 2 bases stayed unmatched. Germline-derived CDR1 and CDR2 are LNHDA and SQIVND (reference sequence). CDR3 length: 12 residues. The CDR3 nucleotides are TGTGCCAGTAGTGTACAGGGGAATGAGCAGTTCTTC. Translating gives CASSVQGNEQFF.

This sequence joins TRBV27 and TRBJ1-1; TRBD1 is a possible D gene (6 bases). CDR3 size: 14 residues. Germline CDR1 and CDR2: MNHEY and SMNVEV (reference sequence). The V end was cut by 5 bases, the J end by 2 bases, with 12 bases between. CDR3 sequence (DNA): TGTGCCAGCAGTCCACAGGGCACAAACACTGAAGCTTTCTTT. Translation: CASSPQGTNTEAFF.

As for this clone: The same CDR3 arises from other DNA sequences in this sample as well. V usage is TRBV7-3 and J usage is TRBJ2-3; 9 bases fit TRBD2. Unmatched junction bases numbered 2, after V lost 2 bases and J lost 2 bases. CDR3 length equals 15 residues. Per the germline V gene, CDR1 is SGHTA and CDR2 is FQGTGA. CDR3 bases: TGTGCCAGCAGCTTAGGACTAGCGTACACAGATACGCAGTATTTT. This sequence encodes CASSLGLAYTDTQYF. Full variable domain (outside the CDR3, taken from reference TRBV7-3 and TRBJ2-3): GAGVSQTPSNKVTEKGKYVELRCDPISGHTALYWYRQSLGQGPEFLIYFQGTGAADDSGLPNDRFFAVRPEGSVSTLKIQRTERGDSAVYLCASSLGLAYTDTQYFGPGTRLTVL.

The genes are TRBV2 and TRBJ1-6; D gene unclear. Germline CDR1 is SNHLY and CDR2 is FYNNEI. V was trimmed by 3 bases and J by 8 bases, leaving 5 bases between them. This CDR3 is 12 amino acids long. The CDR3 protein is CASSDRDSPLHF. In nucleotides, the CDR3 is TGTGCCAGCAGTGACCGGGATTCACCCCTCCACTTT.

The rearrangement joins TRBV24-1 to TRBJ1-2; 9 bases agree with TRBD1. The CDR3 totals 14 residues. Germline CDR1 and CDR2: KGHDR and SFDVKD. The V and J ends lost 3 bases and 2 bases, in that order; junction bases with no gene match: 0. CDR3 sequence: CATSDGTGNYGYTF. The CDR3 coding sequence is TGTGCCACCAGTGATGGGACAGGGAACTATGGCTACACCTTC.